This T cell receptor (beta chain) derives from a study of blood T cell repertoires in COVID-19. Study context: Collection of acute and convalescent COVID-19 samples took place in the United States, Italy and Spain. Sources were T cells, B-cell-depleted T cells, or PBMCs; the material itself was cDNA or gDNA.

Original analysis: Amplification of reference gene primers was used by the study to estimate nucleated cell counts. The table came from immunoSEQ multiplex PCR; TCRdb's copy has only in-frame clones and leaves some out. V, J and clone size reflect that table, while D and trimming were determined from the DNA. The sample records 150,000 or so clones, around 81% being singletons. V was pared by 6 bases and J by 8 bases, with 13 bases of the junction left unmatched. CDR3 length: 15 residues. CDR1 is MNHEY and CDR2 is SVGAGI in the germline V gene. Sequencing was carried out using peripheral blood. V and J are TRBV6-5 and TRBJ2-4; 7 bases align to TRBD1. This TCR derives from a man aged 55-75 years with active or convalescent COVID-19. The CDR3 spells CASRSHDRDGDIQYF. The CDR3, as DNA: TGTGCCAGCAGATCCCATGACAGGGACGGGGACATTCAGTACTTC.